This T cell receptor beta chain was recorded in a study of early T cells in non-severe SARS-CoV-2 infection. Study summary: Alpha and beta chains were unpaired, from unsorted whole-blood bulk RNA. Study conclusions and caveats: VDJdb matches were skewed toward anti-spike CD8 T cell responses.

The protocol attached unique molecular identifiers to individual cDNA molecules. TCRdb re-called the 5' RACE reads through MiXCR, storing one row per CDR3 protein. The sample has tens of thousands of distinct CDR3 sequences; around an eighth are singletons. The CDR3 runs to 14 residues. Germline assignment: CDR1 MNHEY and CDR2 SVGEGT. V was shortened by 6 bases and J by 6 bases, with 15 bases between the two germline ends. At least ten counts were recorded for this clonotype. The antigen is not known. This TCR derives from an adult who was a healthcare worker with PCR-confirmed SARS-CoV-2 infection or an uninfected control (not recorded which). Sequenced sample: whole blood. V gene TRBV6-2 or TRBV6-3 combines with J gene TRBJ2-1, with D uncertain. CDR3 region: CASSPNIEGNEQFF. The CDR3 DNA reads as TGTGCCAGCAGCCCCAATATTGAAGGCAATGAGCAGTTCTTC.